The 32 T cell receptor beta chains below come from one sample, sequenced in a study of cytomegalovirus exposure and HLA in healthy donors. This PCR relied on a set of 60 Vbeta primers and 13 Jbeta primers. TCRdb's copy holds only in-frame clones and misses some; the assay was immunoSEQ multiplex PCR. The sample holds 210,000 or so clones, just under 85% seen once. The sequenced material came from PBMCs. The receptors derive from a middle-aged woman in good health and CMV-seronegative.

The chain has TRBV5-4 and TRBJ2-1, with TRBD2 as a possible D gene (6 bases). Germline CDR1 reads SGHNT; CDR2 reads YYREEE (reference sequence). The V end was cut by 3 bases, the J end by 8 bases, with 21 bases between. There are 16 residues in the CDR3. The CDR3 coding sequence is TGTGCCAGCAGCTGGGGGAGTGGGAGGCCGGAGGATGAGCAGTTCTTC. Encoded protein: CASSWGSGRPEDEQFF.

The chain uses TRBV6-1 and TRBJ1-2, with D perhaps matching TRBD1 (6 bases). V was pared by 5 bases and J by 7 bases, with 8 bases between. The CDR3 extends over 11 amino acids. CDR1 and CDR2 (germline): MNHNS, SASEGT. The CDR3 nucleotides read TGTGCCAGCAGTCCAGGGGCTGGCTACACCTTC. It encodes CASSPGAGYTF.

The chain is built from TRBV5-1 and TRBJ2-1; TRBD2 matches at 10 bases. CDR1 and CDR2 (germline): SGHRS, YFSETQ. V shed 0 bases and J 10 bases; nucleotides not matched to a gene: 10. The CDR3 sequence is 16 residues long. The CDR3 is CASSLDLAGVKQEQFF. The CDR3 DNA sequence: TGCGCCAGCAGCTTGGATCTAGCGGGGGTCAAACAGGAGCAGTTCTTC.

The chain combines TRBV2 with TRBJ2-5, with D perhaps TRBD2 (7 bases). The J call may be wrong; the DNA end is better matched by TRBJ2-7. There are 16 residues in the CDR3. CDR1 SNHLY and CDR2 FYNNEI come from the germline V gene. The CDR3 is CASRGGLPQPFYEQYF. The DNA for the CDR3 is TGTGCCAGCAGGGGGGGGCTCCCACAACCTTTCTACGAGCAGTACTTC.

J is TRBJ2-5 and V is TRBV7-9; 11 bases are shared with TRBD1. The J call may not be correct, given that the DNA end is closer to TRBJ2-7. The CDR3 runs 15 residues. Germline V lookup: CDR1 SEHNR, CDR2 FQNEAQ (reference sequence). CDR3 in DNA: TGTGCCAGCAGCCAGGGACAGGGGGACGCCTACGAGCAGTACTTC. It is translated as CASSQGQGDAYEQYF.

The DNA for the CDR3 is TGTGCCAGCAGGCAGACAGGGGAGAACACTGAAGCTTTCTTT. Protein: CASRQTGENTEAFF. The chain has TRBV6-6 and TRBJ1-1; 8 nucleotides line up with TRBD1. Unmatched junction bases numbered 4, after V lost 6 bases and J lost 1 base. Germline assignment: CDR1 MNHNY and CDR2 SVGAGI (reference sequence). This CDR3 is 14 amino acids long.

This clone has just a few counts. The chain joins TRBV30 to TRBJ1-5; the match to TRBD1 covers 8 bases. V shed 5 bases, J shed 5 bases, and the junction held 5 bases outside the gene matches. Per the germline V gene, CDR1 is GTSNPN and CDR2 is SVGIG (reference sequence). This CDR3 is built from 13 residues. The CDR3 reads CAWARGLDQPQHF. The CDR3 DNA reads as TGTGCCTGGGCCAGGGGGCTGGATCAGCCCCAGCATTTT.

This chain uses TRBV2 with TRBJ2-3; no clear D gene. CDR1 and CDR2 from the germline V gene are SNHLY and FYNNEI. Trimming removed 4 bases at V and 6 bases at J, with 5 bases between. The CDR3 is made up of 11 amino acids. The CDR3: CASSVEDTQYF. The CDR3 bases are TGTGCCAGCAGTGTCGAGGATACGCAGTATTTT.

The gene calls are TRBV18 and TRBJ2-5, with 14 bases lining up with TRBD2. This CDR3 spans 18 amino acids. Trimming took 3 bases from V and 4 from J; bases not matched to a gene: 10. Germline V gene sequence: CDR1 KGHSH, CDR2 LQKENI. CDR3 coding DNA: TGTGCCAGCTCACCGCGAACACCGGGACTAGCGGGGGTAGAGACCCAGTACTTC. Its protein is CASSPRTPGLAGVETQYF.

The chain links TRBV7-3 to TRBJ2-1, with D possibly matching TRBD2 (6 bases). The ends were cut back, 5 bases at V and 5 bases at J, with 13 bases in the middle. The CDR3 extends over 14 amino acids. Looked up from germline, CDR1 is SGHTA and CDR2 is FQGTGA. CDR3 in amino acids: CASSPGTPHNEQFF. Written as DNA, the CDR3 is TGTGCCAGCAGCCCCGGGACTCCCCACAATGAGCAGTTCTTC.

The chain couples TRBV5-1 to TRBJ2-1, with 8 bases matching TRBD2. V was pared by 0 bases and J by 6 bases, with 8 bases of the junction left unmatched. The germline V gene has CDR1 SGHRS and CDR2 YFSETQ. The CDR3 runs 16 residues. The CDR3 sequence is CASSLDTAGGGNEQFF. The DNA of the CDR3 is TGCGCCAGCAGCTTGGACACAGCCGGGGGGGGCAATGAGCAGTTCTTC.

This clone was detected once. The V and J genes are TRBV21-1 and TRBJ1-5; the table's D call TRBD1 went unverified against the DNA. TRBV21-1 is classified as a pseudogene. The CDR3 consists of 16 residues. In nucleotides, the CDR3 is TGTGCCAGCAGCAACCGGACAGGGATAAGCAATCAGCCCCAGCATTTT. As protein: CASSNRTGISNQPQHF.

This chain uses TRBV15 with TRBJ2-1, with TRBD2 matching 8 bases. This CDR3 region has 14 residues. The germline gives CDR1 LNHNV, CDR2 YYDKDF (reference sequence). Trimming at V came to 6 bases and at J to 8 bases, leaving 9 bases not matched to a gene. In nucleotides, the CDR3 is TGTGCCACCAGAACGGGGGGGCCTATCGATGAGCAGTTCTTC. This codes for CATRTGGPIDEQFF.

A few counts support this clone. This chain uses TRBV4-1 with TRBJ2-7; D unclear. Germline V CDR1 and CDR2: MGHRA, YSYEKL. The V and J ends lost 4 bases and 3 bases respectively, with 10 bases between them. This CDR3 is 13 amino acids long. In nucleotides, the CDR3 is TGCGCCAGCAGCCTTACAGAGCACTACGAGCAGTACTTC. Translation: CASSLTEHYEQYF.

The chain uses TRBV4-2 and TRBJ2-7; 7 bases agree with TRBD2. The CDR3 is 14 amino acids. Trimming at V came to 1 base and at J to 4 bases, leaving 4 bases not matched to a gene. Per germline, CDR1 LGHNA and CDR2 YNFKEQ. CDR3 loop: CASSQGSGGYEQYF. CDR3 DNA sequence: TGTGCCAGCAGCCAAGGCTCGGGGGGATACGAGCAGTACTTC.

The chain couples TRBV11-2 to TRBJ1-5; TRBD1 aligns across 7 bases. Looked up from germline, CDR1 is SGHAT and CDR2 is FQNNGV. J was trimmed by 0 bases and V by 3 bases; bases with no gene match: 11. CDR3 length: 18 residues. The CDR3 DNA is TGTGCCAGCAGCTTCGGGACAGATCCGTCCTATAGCAATCAGCCCCAGCATTTT. It encodes CASSFGTDPSYSNQPQHF.

V is TRBV6-5 and J is TRBJ1-4; D is undetermined. Germline CDR1 MNHEY, CDR2 SVGAGI. Trimming cost V 6 bases and J 5 bases, with 16 bases left between them. The CDR3 runs 15 residues. The CDR3 is CASSRNPTTNEKLFF. The CDR3 nucleotides are TGTGCCAGCAGCCGAAATCCGACTACAAATGAAAAACTGTTTTTT.

This clone was seen only a few times. The V call is TRBV19, the J call TRBJ1-5, with D hard to call. This CDR3 is built from 14 residues. The germline CDR1 and CDR2 sequences are LNHDA and SQIVND (reference sequence). V was trimmed by 4 bases and J by 6 bases, leaving 13 bases between them. The CDR3 spells CASSKPTMGQPQHF. The CDR3 DNA reads as TGTGCCAGTAGTAAGCCCACTATGGGTCAGCCCCAGCATTTT.

V and J are TRBV5-1 and TRBJ2-2; TRBD2 agrees at 9 bases. V lost 0 bases, J lost 5 bases, and 8 bases stayed unmatched. Per the germline V gene, CDR1 is SGHRS and CDR2 is YFSETQ. The CDR3 sequence is 17 residues long. The CDR3 reads CASSLEQARGGTGELFF. CDR3 coding DNA: TGCGCCAGCAGCTTGGAACAGGCGCGGGGGGGGACCGGGGAGCTGTTTTTT.

This chain links TRBV25-1 with TRBJ1-1; D might be TRBD1 (6 bases). This CDR3 spans 14 amino acids. Germline assignment: CDR1 MGHDK and CDR2 SYGVNS. Trimming cost V 1 base and J 9 bases, with 15 bases left between them. CDR3 sequence reads: CASSELGDTGKAFF. DNA for the CDR3: TGTGCCAGCAGTGAATTAGGGGATACAGGGAAAGCTTTCTTT. Full variable domain (rest looked up from reference TRBV25-1 and TRBJ1-1): EADIYQTPRYLVIGTGKKITLECSQTMGHDKMYWYQQDPGMELHLIHYSYGVNSTEKGDLSSESTVSRIRTEHFPLTLESARPSHTSQYLCASSELGDTGKAFFGQGTRLTVV.

The chain links TRBV7-2 to TRBJ1-2; no definite D call. The V gene's germline CDR1 is SGHTA and CDR2 FQGNSA. This CDR3 has 13 residues. Deletions cut 5 bases from V and 2 bases from J, with 9 bases between. The DNA of the CDR3 is TGTGCCAGCAGCCCAGAGGCGAACTATGGCTACACCTTC. This sequence encodes CASSPEANYGYTF.

The chain recombines TRBV9 with TRBJ1-6; D is unclear. Trimming pared 0 bases from V and 0 bases from J, leaving 10 bases between. This CDR3 is 17 amino acids long. Germline V gives CDR1 SGDLS, CDR2 YYNGEE. The CDR3 reads CASSVVAESSYNSPLHF. The DNA for the CDR3 is TGTGCCAGCAGCGTAGTTGCGGAGAGCTCCTATAATTCACCCCTCCACTTT.

The rearrangement links TRBV6-1 to TRBJ2-2; D uncertain. V lost 8 bases to trimming and J lost 5 bases, with 3 bases between them. The CDR3 is 10 residues long. CDR1 MNHNS and CDR2 SASEGT come from the germline V gene. In nucleotides, the CDR3 is TGTGCCAGCCGGACCGGGGAGCTGTTTTTT. This translates into CASRTGELFF.

This clone was seen a few times. The J gene is TRBJ1-2, the V gene TRBV6-1; D is perhaps TRBD1 (5 bases). Germline V lookup: CDR1 MNHNS, CDR2 SASEGT. The CDR3 has 15 residues. Trimming shortened V by 1 base and J by 5 bases, and 14 bases separated the two germline ends. CDR3 region: CASSEEVFGAYGYTF. The CDR3, as DNA: TGTGCCAGCAGTGAAGAGGTATTTGGGGCATATGGCTACACCTTC.

This clone has more than one count but fewer than ten. V usage is TRBV21-1 and J usage is TRBJ2-3; the D call in the table, TRBD2, was not verified against the DNA. TRBV21-1 is shown as a pseudogene. This CDR3 contains 16 residues. CDR3: CASSKVVSGGADTQYF. The CDR3 nucleotides are TGTGCCAGCAGCAAAGTAGTGTCGGGGGGCGCAGATACGCAGTATTTT.

The chain joins TRBV5-1 to TRBJ2-2, with 8 bases fitting TRBD2. This CDR3 is 17 amino acids long. J lost 2 bases, V lost 5 bases, and 11 bases had no gene match. Germline V gene sequence: CDR1 SGHRS, CDR2 YFSETQ. CDR3 nucleotides: TGCGCCAGCAGTCACCGGGGGGGCCGAGGTAACACCGGGGAGCTGTTTTTT. Residues: CASSHRGGRGNTGELFF.

This clone showed up just once. The chain couples TRBV6-5 to TRBJ1-2; D is unresolved. Trimming removed 2 bases from V and 8 bases from J, with 12 bases in between. The CDR3 runs 13 residues. Germline V gene lookup returns CDR1 MNHEY and CDR2 SVGAGI. CDR3 loop: CASSYAGSGGYTF. The CDR3 nucleotides are TGTGCCAGCAGTTACGCGGGATCGGGAGGCTACACCTTC.

V usage is TRBV13 and J usage is TRBJ2-5; 8 nucleotides match TRBD2. The germline V gene encodes CDR1 PRHDT and CDR2 FYEKMQ (reference sequence). CDR3 length: 14 residues. Trimming cost V 10 bases and J 5 bases; bases outside gene matches: 12. CDR3 amino acids: CATSLSTGGETQYF. In DNA, the CDR3 is TGTGCCACCTCATTATCCACGGGGGGGGAGACCCAGTACTTC.

This clone was seen only a few times. Written as DNA, the CDR3 is TGTGCCAGCAGTGAGGAGGGGAATCAGCCCCAGCATTTT. Translating gives CASSEEGNQPQHF. This chain uses TRBV2 with TRBJ1-5; D perhaps matches TRBD1 (5 bases). V gave up 3 bases and J gave up 4 bases, with 7 bases separating them. Germline V gene sequence: CDR1 SNHLY, CDR2 FYNNEI. This CDR3 comprises 13 residues. The full variable domain, in which reference TRBV2 and TRBJ1-5 provide the parts outside the CDR3, is EPEVTQTPSHQVTQMGQEVILRCVPISNHLYFYWYRQILGQKVEFLVSFYNNEISEKSEIFDDQFSVERPDGSNFTLKIRSTKLEDSAMYFCASSEEGNQPQHFGDGTRLSIL.

The V and J genes are TRBV27 and TRBJ2-3, with D uncertain. There are 13 residues in the CDR3. V lost 0 bases to trimming and J lost 11 bases, with 12 bases between them. The germline V gene has CDR1 MNHEY and CDR2 SMNVEV (reference sequence). CDR3 coding DNA: TGTGCCAGCAGTTTATCGCCCCTCGGTGGGCAGTATTTT. This sequence encodes CASSLSPLGGQYF.

In its sample, this clone was seen once. The chain couples TRBV7-9 to TRBJ1-1; 8 bases agree with TRBD1. The CDR3 is 14 amino acids. Germline CDR1 SEHNR, CDR2 FQNEAQ (reference sequence). The junction had 6 bases not matched to a gene; V was cut back by 4 bases and J by 5 bases. CDR3 protein: CASSSRTGRTEAFF. CDR3 DNA sequence: TGTGCCAGCAGCTCCCGGACAGGGAGAACTGAAGCTTTCTTT.

The chain combines TRBV5-1 with TRBJ1-2; D is undetermined. Germline V CDR1 and CDR2: SGHRS, YFSETQ. CDR3 length: 13 residues. The V end lost 0 bases, the J end lost 5 bases, and 8 bases lay between the germline ends. The CDR3 nucleotides read TGCGCCAGCAGCTTGGCAGACGGGTATGGCTACACCTTC. It encodes CASSLADGYGYTF.